This T cell receptor (beta chain) was sequenced during a study of T cell responses to AZD1222 COVID-19 vaccine (dated by TCRdb to about 2021). The study in broad terms: AZD1222 recipients whose second dose came at about 4 weeks and those whose second dose came at about 12 weeks were combined into one group, since spike-specific TCR depth and breadth did not differ between the two schedules. A total of just over 230 trial participants underwent TCR sequencing, of whom approximately 200 had received two doses of AZD1222 and some 26 had received two doses of the MenACWY control vaccine. Trial participants were enrolled into age subgroups of 18-55, 56-69 and 70-plus years, which contained about 150, 27 and 61 TCR-sequenced participants, respectively. The investigation overall reported the following: Reportedly, almost half of the unique spike-specific TCRs recognized epitopes lying outside the regions that are mutated in the B.1.351 and B.1.1.7 variants. Conclusions about previously exposed vaccinees are limited, since just a handful of AZD1222 recipients were seropositive for SARS-CoV-2 at baseline. After two AZD1222 doses, both the breadth and the depth of spike-specific TCRs were significantly higher than at day 0 and than in MenACWY recipients. Participants were mostly white British, with more females than males. The authors suggested clonal diversity may have been underestimated. The whole spike protein was spanned by vaccine-associated CD4 TCRs, and dominant responses were seen in regions 160-218 and 743-854. Because no day 14 peak-response samples were available, the repertoires could be characterized only after the peak T cell response. In the small 56-69-year group, the increase in depth fell short of significance, most likely because of low power.

CDR1 and CDR2 (KGHSH, LQKENI) derive from the germline V gene. V ends up 3 bases short and J 7 bases short, with an unmatched junction base count of 9. Counted from cysteine to phenylalanine, this CDR3 has 14 amino acids. Left in the record is the CDR3 DNA by itself, 42 bases read in frame from the first base. About this clone itself: Its antigen remains unidentified. The record has no base qualities; no much larger clone is one base away.

The time point label, as the study defines it: baseline before first vaccination. Samples from vaccinated people were obtained from the UK trials COV001 and COV002, which included a single-blind randomized controlled phase 2/3 trial of AZD1222 (ChAdOx1 nCoV-19) in healthy adults. Trial participant PBMC samples were collected at day 0 and day 28 after the second dose for TCRbeta chain sequencing. The CDR3 regions of human TCRbeta chains were analyzed by immunosequencing. Per the original workflow: TCRs in the repertoires were compared against a reference library of SARS-CoV-2-specific TCRs that had been generated with the MIRA antigen-specificity platform. Breadth was defined as the fraction of unique TCRs that were SARS-CoV-2-associated, and depth was defined as the fraction of total T cells that were SARS-CoV-2-associated. Using the MIRA data, every spike-specific TCR was mapped to the spike region that the TCR reacted to and assigned to either a CD4 or a CD8 class. Log10-transformed breadth and depth values were compared by one-way ANOVA with Sidak's multiple comparisons tests. TCRdb retrieved this table from immuneACCESS and kept in-frame rearrangements only. Not all clones are present; in checked studies, unresolved V genes account for under half, and no reason is known for the remainder. Clone size and the V and J calls come from that table; the DNA yielded D and trimming. This sample gives under 75,000 clones in total; roughly 87% of them show up just once. The ten largest clones represent roughly 17% of the sample.

In this chain, TRBV18 is recombined with TRBJ2-7; 7 central bases correspond to TRBD1. The TCR comes from an adult in good health. This sample comprised peripheral blood, obtained on day 0 of AZD1222 vaccination. The DNA is TGTGCCAGCTCACCTTCCCGGGACAGCGGTGAGCAGTACTTC. Its protein reads: CASSPSRDSGEQYF. Where the CDR3 stops, the reference TRBV18 and TRBJ2-7 genes take over; the full variable domain is NAGVMQNPRHLVRRRGQEARLRCSPMKGHSHVYWYRQLPEEGLKFMVYLQKENIIDESGMPKERFSAEFPKEGPSILRIQQVVRGDSAAYFCASSPSRDSGEQYFGPGTRLTVT.